These 10 T cell receptor beta chains were all obtained from the same sample, sequenced in a study of tumor and adjacent non-tumor tissue in lung cancer. The template was RNA from unsorted bulk tissue. Distant lung tissue was collected more than 3 cm away from the tumor edge. A modified ARM-PCR protocol with three rounds of nested PCR amplified TCRbeta. Each CDR3 protein is one row after TCRdb ran MiXCR on the multiplex PCR reads. This table holds some 99,000 distinct CDR3 sequences, over 55% found once. The sequencing sample was made of distant non-tumor lung tissue. The origin of the receptors is a man in his sixties with non-small cell lung cancer.

On this clonotype itself: Sequence at one end of the junction differs from germline and may be a read error. V is TRBV6-6 and J is TRBJ1-1; D may be TRBD1 (5 bases). The germline V gene encodes CDR1 MNHNY and CDR2 SVGAGI (reference sequence). There are 12 residues in the CDR3. The CDR3 sequence: CAGGTWDGGASF. The CDR3 DNA sequence: TGTGCCGGGGGGACCTGGGATGGTGGAGCTTCCTTT.

On this clonotype: A much larger clonotype is one base distant, so this may be a read error. The chain uses TRBV5-8 and TRBJ2-7; 8 nucleotides agree with TRBD1. The CDR3 loop spans 13 amino acids. Germline V gene sequence: CDR1 SGHTS, CDR2 YDEGEE. CDR3: CASSFDRGYKQYF. In nucleotides, the CDR3 is TGTGCCAGCAGCTTCGACAGGGGCTACAAGCAGTACTTC.

Details on this clonotype: The CDR3 ends on some other residue instead of the conserved phenylalanine or tryptophan, so this is likely a read error. This chain joins TRBV29-1 and TRBJ1-2; 7 bases line up with TRBD1. Trimming removed 3 bases from V and 7 bases from J; junction bases left unmatched: 11. CDR3 size: 14 residues. Germline CDR1 is SQVTM and CDR2 is ANQGSEA. The CDR3 region is CSVDTGQDGGGYTS. The DNA of the CDR3 is TGCAGCGTTGACACCGGACAGGACGGGGGTGGCTACACCTCT.

This clonotype was observed a handful of times. The chain employs TRBV5-1 and TRBJ2-2; D uncertain. V shed 7 bases and J shed 4 bases, with 14 bases lying between them. Germline CDR1 is SGHRS and CDR2 is YFSETQ. The CDR3 length is 14 residues. CDR3 amino acids: CASWIAPGTGELFF. CDR3 DNA sequence: TGCGCCAGCTGGATCGCCCCGGGCACCGGGGAGCTGTTTTTT.

Of note for this clonotype: A read error may account for a junction end that differs from germline. The V gene is TRBV5-5, the J gene TRBJ2-1; D ambiguous. The V gene's germline CDR1 is SGHKS and CDR2 YYEKEE (reference sequence). CDR3 size: 11 residues. In DNA, the CDR3 is TGTGCCAGCAGTTTGGCGGACGAGCAGTTCTTC. This codes for CASSLADEQFF.

About this clonotype: Because it lacks the conserved phenylalanine or tryptophan at the end, this CDR3 is likely a read error. This rearrangement joins TRBV6-6 to TRBJ2-7, with D possibly being TRBD2 (5 bases). The CDR3 runs to 14 residues. V lost 4 bases and J 3 bases, leaving 13 bases between the germline ends. Germline-derived CDR1 and CDR2 are MNHNY and SVGAGI (reference sequence). Written as DNA, the CDR3 is TGTGCCAGCAGTTTCGTTAGCGTGGGCTACGAGCAGTACTCC. Translating it yields CASSFVSVGYEQYS.

Comment on this clonotype: One base away lies a much larger clone, so this may be a sequencing read error. The V call is TRBV4-3, the J call TRBJ2-1; the D is unclear. The CDR3 extends over 14 amino acids. The germline CDR1 and CDR2 sequences are LGHNA and YSLEER. CDR3 coding DNA: TGCGCCAGCAGCCAAGCTCTGGGATACAATGAGCATTTCTTC. It translates to CASSQALGYNEHFF.

A single count supports this clonotype. The CDR3 DNA follows: TGTGCCACCAGAGGCAGCGAAACGGCCAAAAACATTCAGTACTTC. Translation: CATRGSETAKNIQYF. The chain links TRBV24-1 to TRBJ2-4; no definite D call. V was trimmed by 7 bases and J by 1 base, leaving 13 bases between them. Germline V gene sequence: CDR1 KGHDR, CDR2 SFDVKD. The CDR3 is made up of 15 amino acids.

This clonotype was counted once. This chain links TRBV29-1 with TRBJ2-5; 9 bases fit TRBD2. Germline V gene sequence: CDR1 SQVTM, CDR2 ANQGSEA. V dropped 6 bases and J dropped 7; count of bases not matched to a gene: 15. The CDR3 is made up of 15 amino acids. CDR3 loop: CSVMGLAGVAGTQYF. The CDR3 region has the DNA TGCAGCGTCATGGGATTAGCGGGAGTCGCAGGGACCCAGTACTTC.

As for this clonotype: A read error is possible here, since a much larger clone lies one base away. Since the CDR3 does not end with the conserved phenylalanine or tryptophan, this likely comes from a read error. The V gene is TRBV20-1, the J gene TRBJ1-2; no firm D call. The CDR3 spans 13 residues. The germline CDR1 and CDR2 sequences are DFQATT and SNEGSKA (reference sequence). V was shortened by 2 bases and J by 4 bases, with 11 bases between the two germline ends. CDR3: CSARQVAGYGYTV. DNA of the CDR3: TGCAGTGCTAGACAAGTCGCCGGCTATGGCTACACCGTC.